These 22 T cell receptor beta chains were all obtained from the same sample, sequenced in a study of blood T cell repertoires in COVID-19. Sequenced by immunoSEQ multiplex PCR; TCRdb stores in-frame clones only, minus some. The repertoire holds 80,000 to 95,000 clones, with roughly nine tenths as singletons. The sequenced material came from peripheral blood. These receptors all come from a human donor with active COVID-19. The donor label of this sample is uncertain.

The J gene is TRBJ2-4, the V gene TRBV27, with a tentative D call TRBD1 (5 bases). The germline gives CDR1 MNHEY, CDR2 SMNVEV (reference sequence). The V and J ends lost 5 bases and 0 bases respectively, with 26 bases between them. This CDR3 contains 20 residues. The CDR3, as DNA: TGTGCCAGCAGTCCGACGGGTGTTTCAGGGCAGACCTTAGCCAAAAACATTCAGTACTTC. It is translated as CASSPTGVSGQTLAKNIQYF.

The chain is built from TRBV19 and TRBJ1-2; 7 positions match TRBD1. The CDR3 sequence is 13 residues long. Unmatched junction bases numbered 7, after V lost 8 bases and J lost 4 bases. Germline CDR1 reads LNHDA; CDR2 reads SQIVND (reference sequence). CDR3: CASQNRGSYGYTF. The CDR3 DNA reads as TGTGCCAGTCAGAACAGGGGCAGCTATGGCTACACCTTC.

The CDR3 is CASSSLTVGGNQPQHF. The CDR3, as DNA: TGTGCCAGCTCTAGCTTGACGGTAGGCGGCAATCAGCCCCAGCATTTT. The chain combines TRBV27 with TRBJ1-5; D is uncertain. V dropped 8 bases and J dropped 2 bases, with 19 bases sitting between them. The CDR3 runs 16 residues. In germline, CDR1 is MNHEY, CDR2 SMNVEV (reference sequence).

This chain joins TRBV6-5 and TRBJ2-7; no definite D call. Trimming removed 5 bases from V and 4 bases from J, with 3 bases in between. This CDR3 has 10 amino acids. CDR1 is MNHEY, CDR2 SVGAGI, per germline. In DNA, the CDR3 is TGTGCCAGCAGTACTTACGAGCAGTACTTC. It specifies CASSTYEQYF.

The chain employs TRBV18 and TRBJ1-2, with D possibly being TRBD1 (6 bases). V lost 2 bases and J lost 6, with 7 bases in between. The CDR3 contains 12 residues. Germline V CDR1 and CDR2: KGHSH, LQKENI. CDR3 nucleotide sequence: TGTGCCAGCTCACCAGGGGGCGATGGCTACACCTTC. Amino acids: CASSPGGDGYTF.

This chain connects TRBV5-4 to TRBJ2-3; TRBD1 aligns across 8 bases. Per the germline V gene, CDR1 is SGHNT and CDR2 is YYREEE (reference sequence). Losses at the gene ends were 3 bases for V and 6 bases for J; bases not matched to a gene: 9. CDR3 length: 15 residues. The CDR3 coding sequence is TGTGCCAGCAGCTCCGGACAGGGTATGATGGATACGCAGTATTTT. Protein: CASSSGQGMMDTQYF.

CDR3 sequence reads: CASSLRDRVYEQYF. CDR3 nucleotide sequence: TGTGCCAGCAGCTTGAGGGACAGGGTCTACGAGCAGTACTTC. V is TRBV5-4 and J is TRBJ2-7, with 9 bases lining up with TRBD1. The length of the CDR3 is 14 residues. V dropped 1 base and J dropped 3; count of bases not matched to a gene: 2. Germline CDR1 SGHNT, CDR2 YYREEE (reference sequence).

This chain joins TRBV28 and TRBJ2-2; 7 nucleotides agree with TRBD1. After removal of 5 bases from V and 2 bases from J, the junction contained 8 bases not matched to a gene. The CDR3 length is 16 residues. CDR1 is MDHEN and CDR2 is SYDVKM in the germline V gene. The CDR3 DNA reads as TGTGCCAGCAGTCCAGTAGACAGGGCTAACACCGGGGAGCTGTTTTTT. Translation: CASSPVDRANTGELFF.

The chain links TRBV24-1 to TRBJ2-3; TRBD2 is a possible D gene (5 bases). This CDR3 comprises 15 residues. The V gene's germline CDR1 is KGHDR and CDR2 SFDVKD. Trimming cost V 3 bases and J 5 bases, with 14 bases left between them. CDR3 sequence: CATSDTGKTRDTQYF. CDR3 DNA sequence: TGTGCCACCAGTGATACGGGAAAGACGAGAGATACGCAGTATTTT.

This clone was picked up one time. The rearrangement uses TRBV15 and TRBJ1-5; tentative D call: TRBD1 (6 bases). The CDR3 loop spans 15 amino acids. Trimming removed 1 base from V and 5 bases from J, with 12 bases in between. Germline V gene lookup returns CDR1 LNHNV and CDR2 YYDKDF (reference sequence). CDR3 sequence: CATSRAHRVDQPQHF. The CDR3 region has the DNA TGTGCCACCAGCAGAGCCCACAGGGTAGATCAGCCCCAGCATTTT.

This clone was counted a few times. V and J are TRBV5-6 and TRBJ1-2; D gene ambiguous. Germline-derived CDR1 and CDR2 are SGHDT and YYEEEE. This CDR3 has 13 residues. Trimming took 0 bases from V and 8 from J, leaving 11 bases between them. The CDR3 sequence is CASSLGRRGGYTF. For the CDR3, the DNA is TGTGCCAGCAGCTTGGGACGACGAGGCGGCTACACCTTC.

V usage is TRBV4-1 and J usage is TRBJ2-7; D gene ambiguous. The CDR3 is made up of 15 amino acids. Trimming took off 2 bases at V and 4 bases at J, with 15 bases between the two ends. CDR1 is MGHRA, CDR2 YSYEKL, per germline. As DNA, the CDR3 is TGCGCCAGCAGCCAACTCCATAATCAGGAATACGAGCAGTACTTC. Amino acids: CASSQLHNQEYEQYF.

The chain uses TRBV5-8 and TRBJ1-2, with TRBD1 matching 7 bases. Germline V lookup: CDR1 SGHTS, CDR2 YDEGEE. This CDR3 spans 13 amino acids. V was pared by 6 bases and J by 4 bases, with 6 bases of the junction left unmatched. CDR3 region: CASTPDRPYGYTF. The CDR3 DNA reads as TGTGCCAGCACCCCGGACAGGCCCTATGGCTACACCTTC.

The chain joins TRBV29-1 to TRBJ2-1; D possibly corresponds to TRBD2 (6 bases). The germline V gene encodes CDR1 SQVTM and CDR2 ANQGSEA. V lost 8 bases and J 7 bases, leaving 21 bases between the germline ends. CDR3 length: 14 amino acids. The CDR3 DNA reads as TGCAGCTCCCTCCGGGACTCTCGACAAAATGAGCAGTTCTTC. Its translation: CSSLRDSRQNEQFF.

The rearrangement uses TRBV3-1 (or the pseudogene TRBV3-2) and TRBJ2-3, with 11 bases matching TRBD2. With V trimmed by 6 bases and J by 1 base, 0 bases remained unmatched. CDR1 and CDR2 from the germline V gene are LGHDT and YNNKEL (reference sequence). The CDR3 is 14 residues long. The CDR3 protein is CASRLAGGTDTQYF. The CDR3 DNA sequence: TGTGCCAGCAGACTAGCGGGGGGCACAGATACGCAGTATTTT.

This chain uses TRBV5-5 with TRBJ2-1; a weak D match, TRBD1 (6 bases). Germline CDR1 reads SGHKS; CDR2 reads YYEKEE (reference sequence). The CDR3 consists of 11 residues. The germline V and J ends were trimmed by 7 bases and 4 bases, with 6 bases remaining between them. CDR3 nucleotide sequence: TGTGCCAGCGGACAGTACAATGAGCAGTTCTTC. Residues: CASGQYNEQFF.

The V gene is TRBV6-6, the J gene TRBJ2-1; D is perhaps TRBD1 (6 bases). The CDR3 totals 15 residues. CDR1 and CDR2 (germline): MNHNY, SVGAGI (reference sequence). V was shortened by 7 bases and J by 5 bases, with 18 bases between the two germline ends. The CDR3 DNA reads TGTGCCAGCACCAAATTCCGGGACACTAACAATGAGCAGTTCTTC. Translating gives CASTKFRDTNNEQFF.

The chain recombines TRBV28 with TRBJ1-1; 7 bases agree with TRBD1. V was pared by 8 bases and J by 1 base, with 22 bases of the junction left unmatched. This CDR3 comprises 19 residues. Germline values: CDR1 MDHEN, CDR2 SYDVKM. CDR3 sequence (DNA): TGTGCCAGCCCCACGAACTCGAGACAGGGCCCTTTTTCGAACACTGAAGCTTTCTTT. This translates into CASPTNSRQGPFSNTEAFF.

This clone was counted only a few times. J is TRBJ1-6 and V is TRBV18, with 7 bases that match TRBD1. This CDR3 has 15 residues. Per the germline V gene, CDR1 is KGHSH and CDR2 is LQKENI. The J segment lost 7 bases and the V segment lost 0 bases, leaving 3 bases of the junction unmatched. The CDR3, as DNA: TGTGCCAGCTCACCACCGGAGGGGGCGAATTCACCCCTCCACTTT. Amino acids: CASSPPEGANSPLHF.

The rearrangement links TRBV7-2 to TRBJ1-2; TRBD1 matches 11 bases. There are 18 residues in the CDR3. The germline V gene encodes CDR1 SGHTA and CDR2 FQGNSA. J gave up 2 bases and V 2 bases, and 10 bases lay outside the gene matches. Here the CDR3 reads CASSLSGGTGGGNYGYTF. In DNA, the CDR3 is TGTGCCAGCAGCTTAAGTGGGGGGACAGGGGGAGGAAACTATGGCTACACCTTC.

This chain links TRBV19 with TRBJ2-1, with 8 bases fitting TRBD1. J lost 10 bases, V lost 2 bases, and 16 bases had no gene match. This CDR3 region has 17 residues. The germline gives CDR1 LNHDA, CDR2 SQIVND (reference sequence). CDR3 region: CASSIPPAADRGGEQFF. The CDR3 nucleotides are TGTGCCAGTAGTATACCACCCGCGGCAGACAGGGGAGGCGAGCAGTTCTTC.

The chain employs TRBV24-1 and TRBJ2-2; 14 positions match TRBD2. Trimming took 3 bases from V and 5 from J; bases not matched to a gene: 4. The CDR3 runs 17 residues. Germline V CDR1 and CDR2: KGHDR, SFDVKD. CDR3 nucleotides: TGTGCCACCAGTGATCTAGGGACTAGCGGGGGAACCGGGGAGCTGTTTTTT. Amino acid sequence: CATSDLGTSGGTGELFF.